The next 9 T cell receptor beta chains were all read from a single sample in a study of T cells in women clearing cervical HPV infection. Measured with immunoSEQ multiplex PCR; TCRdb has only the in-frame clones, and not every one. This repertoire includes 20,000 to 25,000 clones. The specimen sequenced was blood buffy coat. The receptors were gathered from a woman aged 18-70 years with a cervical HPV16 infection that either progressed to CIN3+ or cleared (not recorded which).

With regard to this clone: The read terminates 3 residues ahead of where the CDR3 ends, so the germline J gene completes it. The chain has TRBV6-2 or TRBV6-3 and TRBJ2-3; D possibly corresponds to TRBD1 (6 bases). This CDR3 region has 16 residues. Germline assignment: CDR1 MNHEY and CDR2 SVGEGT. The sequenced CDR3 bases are TGTGCCAGCAGCTCCAACCTCAGACAGGTCAATCAGCCG. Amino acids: CASSSNLRQVNQP. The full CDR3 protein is CASSSNLRQVNQPQYF.

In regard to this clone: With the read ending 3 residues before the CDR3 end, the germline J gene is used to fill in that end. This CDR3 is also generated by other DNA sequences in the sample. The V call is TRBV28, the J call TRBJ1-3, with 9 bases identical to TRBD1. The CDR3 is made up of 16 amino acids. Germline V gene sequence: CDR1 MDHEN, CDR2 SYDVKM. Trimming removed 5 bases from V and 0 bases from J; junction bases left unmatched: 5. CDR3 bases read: TGTGCCAGCAGTCCTCCGGGACAGGGCTCTGGAAACACC. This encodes CASSPPGQGSGNT. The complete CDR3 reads CASSPPGQGSGNTIYF.

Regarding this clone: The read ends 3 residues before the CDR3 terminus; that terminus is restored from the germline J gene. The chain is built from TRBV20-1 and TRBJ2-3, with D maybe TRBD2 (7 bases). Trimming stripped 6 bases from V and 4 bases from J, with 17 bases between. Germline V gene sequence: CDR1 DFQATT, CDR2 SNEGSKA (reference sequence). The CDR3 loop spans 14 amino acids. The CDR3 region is CSAKRGRVADTQYF. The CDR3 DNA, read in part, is TGCAGTGCCAAGAGGGGGAGGGTCGCAGATACG.

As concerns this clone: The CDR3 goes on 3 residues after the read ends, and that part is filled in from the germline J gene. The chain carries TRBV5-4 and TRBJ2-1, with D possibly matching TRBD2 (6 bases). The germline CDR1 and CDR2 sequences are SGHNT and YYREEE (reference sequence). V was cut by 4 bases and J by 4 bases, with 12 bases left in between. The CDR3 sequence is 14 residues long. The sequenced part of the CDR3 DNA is TGTGCCAGCAGCGATAGACTAGAGTACAATGAG. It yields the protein CASSDRLEYNE. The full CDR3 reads CASSDRLEYNEQFF.

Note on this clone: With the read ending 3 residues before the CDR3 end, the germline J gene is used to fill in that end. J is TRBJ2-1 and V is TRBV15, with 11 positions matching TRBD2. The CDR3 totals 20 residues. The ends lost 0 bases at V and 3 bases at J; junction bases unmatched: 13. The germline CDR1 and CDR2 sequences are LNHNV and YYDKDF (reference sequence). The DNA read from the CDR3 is TGTGCCACCAGCAGAGATCAAATAGCGGGAGGGTTGGGGGTCTACAATGAG. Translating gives CATSRDQIAGGLGVYNE. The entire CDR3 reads CATSRDQIAGGLGVYNEQFF.

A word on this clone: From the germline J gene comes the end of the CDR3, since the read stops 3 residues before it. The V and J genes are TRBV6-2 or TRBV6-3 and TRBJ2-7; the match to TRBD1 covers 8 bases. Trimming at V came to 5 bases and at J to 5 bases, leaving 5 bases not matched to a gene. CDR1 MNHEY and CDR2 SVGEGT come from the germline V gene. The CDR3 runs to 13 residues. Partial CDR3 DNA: TGTGCCAGCAGTACCATACAGGGGGACGAG. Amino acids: CASSTIQGDE. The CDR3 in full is CASSTIQGDEQYF.

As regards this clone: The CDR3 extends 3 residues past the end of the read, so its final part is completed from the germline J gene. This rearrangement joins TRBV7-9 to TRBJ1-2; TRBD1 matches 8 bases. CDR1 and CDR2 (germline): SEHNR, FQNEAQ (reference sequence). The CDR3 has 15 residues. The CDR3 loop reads CASSGAGGSYNDYTF. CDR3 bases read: TGTGCCAGCAGCGGGGCAGGGGGCTCCTACAATGAC.

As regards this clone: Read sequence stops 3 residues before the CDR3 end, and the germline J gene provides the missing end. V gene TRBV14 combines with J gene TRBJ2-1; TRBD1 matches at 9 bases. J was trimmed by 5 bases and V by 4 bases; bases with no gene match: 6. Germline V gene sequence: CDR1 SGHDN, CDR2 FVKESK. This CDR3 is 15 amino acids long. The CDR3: CASSPTGGAHNEQFF. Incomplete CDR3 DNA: TGTGCCAGCAGCCCAACAGGGGGCGCGCACAATGAG.

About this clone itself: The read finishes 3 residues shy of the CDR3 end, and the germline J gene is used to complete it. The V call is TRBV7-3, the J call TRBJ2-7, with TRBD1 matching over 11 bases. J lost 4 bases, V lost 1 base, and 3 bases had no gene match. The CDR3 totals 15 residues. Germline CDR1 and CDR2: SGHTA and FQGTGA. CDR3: CASSLIGDRGYEQYF. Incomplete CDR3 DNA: TGTGCCAGCAGCTTAATAGGGGACAGGGGGTACGAG.